The 15 T cell receptor beta chains below come from one sample, sequenced in a study. TCRdb passed the RT-PCR reads through MiXCR, listing each CDR3 protein once. The profile shows hundreds of thousands of distinct CDR3 sequences, approximately 15% of them singletons. The specimen was memory CD4+ T cells from blood. The receptors derive from a female donor in good health, serving as a healthy control.

This clonotype has just a few counts. The chain combines TRBV20-1 with TRBJ1-4; D remains unclear. Looked up from germline, CDR1 is DFQATT and CDR2 is SNEGSKA (reference sequence). V shed 0 bases and J shed 4 bases, with 9 bases lying between them. The CDR3 has 14 amino acids. CDR3 amino acids: CSARDMNFNEKLFF. The DNA of the CDR3 is TGCAGTGCTAGAGATATGAATTTTAATGAAAAACTGTTTTTT.

This chain connects TRBV5-1 to TRBJ2-3; D remains ambiguous. The CDR3 runs 16 residues. The germline gives CDR1 SGHRS, CDR2 YFSETQ. V dropped 4 bases and J dropped 2 bases, with 17 bases sitting between them. The CDR3 nucleotides read TGCGCCAGCAGCAAACACACAAGGGAATACACAGATACGCAGTATTTT. Its translation is CASSKHTREYTDTQYF.

The chain carries TRBV19 and TRBJ1-3, with D hard to call. Germline values: CDR1 LNHDA, CDR2 SQIVND (reference sequence). V lost 2 bases, J lost 2 bases, and 7 bases lay in between. CDR3 length equals 14 residues. CDR3 region: CASSIRQPGNTIYF. In DNA, the CDR3 is TGTGCCAGTAGTATAAGGCAGCCTGGAAACACCATATATTTT. Using reference TRBV19 and TRBJ1-3 for the parts outside the CDR3, the full variable domain is DGGITQSPKYLFRKEGQNVTLSCEQNLNHDAMYWYRQDPGQGLRLIYYSQIVNDFQKGDIAEGYSVSREKKESFPLTVTSAQKNPTAFYLCASSIRQPGNTIYFGEGSWLTVV.

The chain joins TRBV7-6 to TRBJ2-4; D unresolved. The V and J ends lost 3 bases and 1 base respectively, with 10 bases between them. The CDR3 loop spans 15 amino acids. The germline V gene encodes CDR1 SGHVS and CDR2 FNYEAQ. DNA of the CDR3: TGTGCCAGCAGCTTTGGTTCTGGGGCCAAAAACATTCAGTACTTC. Amino acids: CASSFGSGAKNIQYF. Combining the CDR3 with reference TRBV7-6 and TRBJ2-4 gives the whole variable domain GAGVSQSPRYKVTKRGQDVALRCDPISGHVSLYWYRQALGQGPEFLTYFNYEAQQDKSGLPNDRFSAERPEGSISTLTIQRTEQRDSAMYRCASSFGSGAKNIQYFGAGTRLSVL.

This clonotype was seen a handful of times. The CDR3 DNA sequence: TGTGCCAGCAGCCATGAGGCTAGCGGGAGGCACTGGATCTACGAGCAGTACTTC. The encoded protein is CASSHEASGRHWIYEQYF. The chain links TRBV5-6 to TRBJ2-7; 11 nucleotides align to TRBD2. V gave up 4 bases and J gave up 3 bases; unmatched junction bases: 15. This CDR3 spans 18 amino acids. The germline V gene encodes CDR1 SGHDT and CDR2 YYEEEE.

In its sample, this clonotype was seen a few times. This chain joins TRBV6-2 or TRBV6-3 and TRBJ1-5; D is unresolved. V lost 8 bases and J 5 bases, leaving 10 bases between the germline ends. This CDR3 has 12 amino acids. Per the germline V gene, CDR1 is MNHEY and CDR2 is SVGEGT. The CDR3 region has the DNA TGTGCCAGCGCTGAGGGAGATCAGCCCCAGCATTTT. Its translation: CASAEGDQPQHF.

This clonotype was observed at least ten times. This chain joins TRBV5-1 and TRBJ2-7; a possible D gene is TRBD2 (5 bases). V was pared by 0 bases and J by 4 bases, with 8 bases between. The CDR3 is made up of 13 amino acids. Germline-derived CDR1 and CDR2 are SGHRS and YFSETQ. CDR3 protein: CASSLARDYEQYF. As DNA, the CDR3 is TGCGCCAGCAGCTTGGCCCGGGATTACGAGCAGTACTTC. The variable domain in full, completed from reference TRBV5-1 and TRBJ2-7, reads KAGVTQTPRYLIKTRGQQVTLSCSPISGHRSVSWYQQTPGQGLQFLFEYFSETQRNKGNFPGRFSGRQFSNSRSEMNVSTLELGDSALYLCASSLARDYEQYFGPGTRLTVT.

This clonotype appeared many times. This chain links TRBV12-3 or TRBV12-4 with TRBJ2-1; D not certain. The CDR3 is made up of 14 amino acids. The V end lost 5 bases, the J end lost 2 bases, and 10 bases lay between the germline ends. The CDR3 bases are TGTGCCAGCAGTCGAAGTTCGGCCTACAATGAGCAGTTCTTC. It is translated as CASSRSSAYNEQFF.

This clonotype was counted ten times or more. The V gene is TRBV5-6, the J gene TRBJ2-5; the D gene is possibly TRBD1 (6 bases). Germline V gives CDR1 SGHDT, CDR2 YYEEEE. V lost 0 bases, J lost 4 bases, and 16 bases lay in between. The CDR3 length is 16 residues. Written as DNA, the CDR3 is TGTGCCAGCAGCTTGGAACAGGGCGGAGGATTAGAGACCCAGTACTTC. Its translation is CASSLEQGGGLETQYF.

The V and J genes are TRBV5-6 and TRBJ1-6; the D gene is possibly TRBD1 (5 bases). The CDR3 totals 16 residues. The germline V gene encodes CDR1 SGHDT and CDR2 YYEEEE. V dropped 0 bases and J dropped 6 bases, with 13 bases sitting between them. In DNA, the CDR3 is TGTGCCAGCAGCTTGGCCGGTGCAGGGATTAATTCACCCCTCCACTTT. Its protein product is CASSLAGAGINSPLHF.

The V gene is TRBV14, the J gene TRBJ2-7; D is uncertain. From germline, CDR1 is SGHDN and CDR2 FVKESK. V lost 1 base, J lost 2 bases, and 12 bases lay in between. The CDR3 consists of 15 residues. Here the CDR3 DNA reads TGTGCCAGCAGCCAAGGGCAACCCGATACCTACGAGCAGTACTTC. Its translation is CASSQGQPDTYEQYF.

The chain joins TRBV6-5 to TRBJ1-1; D not certain. V lost 0 bases, J lost 0 bases, and 8 bases lay in between. The CDR3 runs to 15 residues. Germline CDR1 is MNHEY and CDR2 is SVGAGI. CDR3: CASSYSNSLNTEAFF. CDR3 in DNA: TGTGCCAGCAGTTACTCGAACAGCTTGAACACTGAAGCTTTCTTT.

The J gene is TRBJ2-3, the V gene TRBV2; D is unresolved. Per the germline V gene, CDR1 is SNHLY and CDR2 is FYNNEI. The V end was cut by 4 bases, the J end by 4 bases, with 9 bases between. CDR3 length equals 13 residues. The CDR3 sequence is CASSGPWADTQYF. The CDR3 bases are TGTGCCAGCAGTGGACCTTGGGCAGATACGCAGTATTTT.

The chain has TRBV6-2 or TRBV6-3 and TRBJ2-5; D ambiguous. Per the germline V gene, CDR1 is MNHEY and CDR2 is SVGEGT. This CDR3 is built from 16 residues. Deletions cut 2 bases from V and 1 base from J, with 14 bases between. CDR3 in DNA: TGTGCCAGCAGTTACCCTCGGGTAGGATTCCAAGAGACCCAGTACTTC. It specifies CASSYPRVGFQETQYF.

V is TRBV5-1 and J is TRBJ2-5; D gene uncertain. The germline V gene has CDR1 SGHRS and CDR2 YFSETQ. V was shortened by 4 bases and J by 1 base, with 8 bases between the two germline ends. The CDR3 spans 13 residues. CDR3 nucleotides: TGCGCCAGCAGCGCTCCCCCCCAAGAGACCCAGTACTTC. It specifies CASSAPPQETQYF.